A single sample gave rise to the 24 T cell receptor beta chains below, sequenced in a study of T cells in Graves' hyperthyroidism and ophthalmopathy. Authors of the study amplified TCR beta CDR3 regions from RNA transcripts. The HTBI primer set served for first-round RT-PCR of the TCR CDR3. TCRdb fed the multiplex PCR reads into MiXCR, producing one record per CDR3 protein. Here the sample spans 500,000 to 600,000 distinct CDR3 sequences, 20% being singletons. Sequencing was done on a sample of blood. The source of these receptors is a man aged 40-49 years with Graves' ophthalmopathy.

The V gene is TRBV9, the J gene TRBJ2-1; 10 positions match TRBD2. The CDR3 is 15 amino acids. The germline gives CDR1 SGDLS, CDR2 YYNGEE. V was clipped by 3 bases and J by 3 bases; unmatched bases: 3. The CDR3 loop reads CASSALAGDYNEQFF. In DNA form, the CDR3 reads TGTGCCAGCAGCGCCCTAGCGGGGGACTACAATGAGCAGTTCTTC. Variable domain in full (rest from reference TRBV9 and TRBJ2-1): DSGVTQTPKHLITATGQRVTLRCSPRSGDLSVYWYQQSLDQGLQFLIQYYNGEERAKGNILERFSAQQFPDLHSELNLSSLELGDSALYFCASSALAGDYNEQFFGPGTRLTVL.

This clonotype was seen repeatedly, ten times or more. This chain connects TRBV2 to TRBJ2-1; 8 positions agree with TRBD1. With V trimmed by 6 bases and J by 3 bases, 13 bases remained unmatched. This CDR3 is built from 17 residues. Germline V gives CDR1 SNHLY, CDR2 FYNNEI. The CDR3 nucleotides read TGTGCCAGCAGCCCGGTCGCGACAGGGGTGTTCTACAATGAGCAGTTCTTC. This sequence encodes CASSPVATGVFYNEQFF.

This clonotype was seen ten or more times. This chain connects TRBV18 to TRBJ2-3; 9 bases fit TRBD1. CDR1 and CDR2 (germline): KGHSH, LQKENI. The trim removed 3 bases at V and 4 bases at J, leaving 2 bases unmatched. The CDR3 contains 14 residues. CDR3 sequence: CASSPRTGADTQYF. The CDR3 nucleotides read TGTGCCAGCTCACCGCGGACAGGGGCAGATACGCAGTATTTT.

This clonotype was recorded many times. The rearrangement links TRBV7-8 to TRBJ1-5, with a possible D match to TRBD1 (5 bases). The CDR3 runs 15 residues. The germline V gene has CDR1 SGHVS and CDR2 FQNEAQ. V shed 0 bases and J shed 3 bases, with 9 bases lying between them. As DNA, the CDR3 is TGTGCCAGCAGCTTAGCGGTGGGGCTCAATCAGCCCCAGCATTTT. It translates to CASSLAVGLNQPQHF.

This clonotype has more than one count but fewer than ten. CDR3 in amino acids: CASSYSVTSGGTYEQYF. The DNA for the CDR3 is TGTGCCAGCAGTTACTCTGTTACTAGCGGGGGGACCTACGAGCAGTACTTC. This chain connects TRBV6-5 to TRBJ2-7; 12 nucleotides agree with TRBD2. The ends lost 0 bases at V and 2 bases at J; junction bases unmatched: 5. CDR1 is MNHEY and CDR2 is SVGAGI in the germline V gene. The CDR3 spans 17 residues.

In its sample, this clonotype was seen many times. This chain uses TRBV6-1 with TRBJ2-1; D possibly corresponds to TRBD1 (6 bases). Germline V gene lookup returns CDR1 MNHNS and CDR2 SASEGT. The CDR3 sequence is 14 residues long. The V gene lost 5 bases and the J gene lost 10 bases, with 18 bases spanning the gap. CDR3 coding DNA: TGTGCCAGCAGTTATGGGGCAGGGGTAGCGGAGCAGTTCTTC. Its protein product is CASSYGAGVAEQFF.

Concerning this clonotype: This CDR3 fails to terminate in the conserved phenylalanine or tryptophan, so it likely reflects a read error. The chain is built from TRBV6-1 and TRBJ2-5; 16 bases align to TRBD2. The CDR3 is made up of 18 amino acids. J was trimmed by 5 bases and V by 5 bases; bases with no gene match: 11. CDR1 is MNHNS, CDR2 SASEGT, per germline. CDR3 nucleotide sequence: TGTGCCAGCAGTCCCCCGGGACTAGCGGGGGGGTGGGAGGAGACCCAGTACTTA. The encoded protein is CASSPPGLAGGWEETQYL.

This clonotype was found many times. V usage is TRBV27 and J usage is TRBJ1-4, with D unclear. Germline V CDR1 and CDR2: MNHEY, SMNVEV (reference sequence). V was pared by 6 bases and J by 5 bases, with 10 bases between. The CDR3 runs 13 residues. The CDR3 DNA follows: TGTGCCAGCAGACCCCTCGGCAATGAAAAACTGTTTTTT. It specifies CASRPLGNEKLFF.

Many counts were recorded for this clonotype. The chain joins TRBV6-1 to TRBJ2-5; 7 bases are a match to TRBD2. The germline V gene has CDR1 MNHNS and CDR2 SASEGT. This CDR3 has 18 amino acids. Trimming cost V 6 bases and J 7 bases; bases outside gene matches: 23. The CDR3 DNA follows: TGTGCCAGCAGGAGATACGGACGGGGCGGGGGTTCCATCGGGACCCAGTACTTC. Its protein product is CASRRYGRGGGSIGTQYF.

A single count supports this clonotype. The chain links TRBV6-1 to TRBJ1-1; D not resolved. Germline values: CDR1 MNHNS, CDR2 SASEGT. The CDR3 is made up of 13 amino acids. V lost 0 bases and J 2 bases, leaving 4 bases between the germline ends. The CDR3 DNA is TGTGCCAGCAGTGAAGCGCACAACACTGAAGCTTTCTTT. Protein sequence: CASSEAHNTEAFF.

On this clonotype: It may be a read error: a sequence one base away is much more abundant. The V and J genes are TRBV10-3 and TRBJ2-7, with 15 nucleotides matching TRBD2. In germline, CDR1 is ENHRY, CDR2 SYGVKD. The CDR3 runs to 15 residues. The J segment lost 5 bases and the V segment lost 3 bases, leaving 2 bases of the junction unmatched. CDR3 coding DNA: TGTGCCATCAGTGAAGGGACTAGCGGGAGGCACGAGCAGTACTTC. It yields the protein CAISEGTSGRHEQYF.

This sequence joins TRBV12-3 or TRBV12-4 and TRBJ1-1; possibly TRBD1 for D (6 bases). The CDR3 loop spans 13 amino acids. V lost 7 bases to trimming and J lost 8 bases, with 17 bases between them. In nucleotides, the CDR3 is TGTGCCAGCATCCTCAGGGGTAGGACGGAAGCTTTCTTT. Protein: CASILRGRTEAFF.

The rearrangement uses TRBV19 and TRBJ2-1, with a weak D call TRBD2 (6 bases). Germline lookup yields CDR1 LNHDA and CDR2 SQIVND (reference sequence). The CDR3 is made up of 14 amino acids. Deletions cut 5 bases from V and 6 bases from J, with 14 bases between. The CDR3, as DNA: TGTGCCAGTAGTTCCGGGACTTCCATCAATGAGCAGTTCTTC. The encoded protein is CASSSGTSINEQFF. Full variable domain (missing parts from reference TRBV19 and TRBJ2-1): DGGITQSPKYLFRKEGQNVTLSCEQNLNHDAMYWYRQDPGQGLRLIYYSQIVNDFQKGDIAEGYSVSREKKESFPLTVTSAQKNPTAFYLCASSSGTSINEQFFGPGTRLTVL.

The chain is built from TRBV25-1 and TRBJ2-3; TRBD1 might be the D (5 bases). The germline V gene encodes CDR1 MGHDK and CDR2 SYGVNS. CDR3 size: 16 residues. Trimming cost V 2 bases and J 2 bases, with 14 bases left between them. The CDR3 bases are TGTGCCAGCAGTGAACCCAGGGTAAGGTCCACAGATACGCAGTATTTT. As protein: CASSEPRVRSTDTQYF.

In its sample, this clonotype was seen many times. The chain recombines TRBV28 with TRBJ1-1; D may be TRBD1 (6 bases). Germline values: CDR1 MDHEN, CDR2 SYDVKM. Between the trimmed V and J ends, which lost 1 base and 1 base, there was a span of 10 bases. The CDR3 contains 15 residues. CDR3 protein: CASSLFDRPNTEAFF. The CDR3 region has the DNA TGTGCCAGCAGTTTATTCGACAGGCCGAACACTGAAGCTTTCTTT.

This sequence joins TRBV4-2 and TRBJ2-7; 9 nucleotides line up with TRBD2. This CDR3 spans 17 amino acids. Trimming took 2 bases from V and 3 from J; bases not matched to a gene: 11. From germline, CDR1 is LGHNA and CDR2 YNFKEQ. The CDR3 here is CASSQQISGSAGYEQYF. CDR3 DNA: TGTGCCAGCAGCCAACAGATTAGCGGGAGTGCGGGCTACGAGCAGTACTTC.

This clonotype was found many times. V is TRBV3-1 and J is TRBJ1-4; D is uncertain. CDR3 size: 14 residues. Germline V CDR1 and CDR2: LGHDT, YNNKEL (reference sequence). V lost 1 base, J lost 5 bases, and 8 bases lay in between. The CDR3 DNA is TGTGCCAGCAGCCAAGGCACACGAAATGAAAAACTGTTTTTT. Translation: CASSQGTRNEKLFF.

This clonotype was detected ten times or more. The chain has TRBV6-2 or TRBV6-3 and TRBJ1-1; a weak D match, TRBD1 (5 bases). The germline V and J ends were trimmed by 6 bases and 7 bases, with 12 bases remaining between them. This CDR3 has 12 residues. Germline-derived CDR1 and CDR2 are MNHEY and SVGEGT. The CDR3 DNA is TGTGCCAGCAGGACAGCCAGTATTGAAGCTTTCTTT. Protein sequence: CASRTASIEAFF.

This sequence joins TRBV28 and TRBJ1-2; D is unclear. Germline CDR1 reads MDHEN; CDR2 reads SYDVKM. This CDR3 region has 14 residues. V was clipped by 6 bases and J by 1 base, with 12 bases between them. The CDR3 bases are TGTGCCAGCAGCCCCGACGGAATTAACTATGGCTACACCTTC. Its protein product is CASSPDGINYGYTF.

This clonotype was seen many times. The chain uses TRBV7-3 and TRBJ2-3; no clear D. This CDR3 comprises 16 residues. In germline, CDR1 is SGHTA, CDR2 FQGTGA. V was trimmed by 5 bases and J by 0 bases, leaving 15 bases between them. The CDR3: CASSLLGIASTDTQYF. CDR3 bases: TGTGCCAGCAGCCTCCTAGGGATAGCTAGCACAGATACGCAGTATTTT.

This clonotype was observed a few times. The V gene is TRBV5-1, the J gene TRBJ2-3; D is perhaps TRBD1 (5 bases). The V gene's germline CDR1 is SGHRS and CDR2 YFSETQ. V lost 4 bases to trimming and J lost 6 bases, with 18 bases between them. The CDR3 is 15 amino acids. The CDR3 nucleotides are TGCGCCAGCAGCGTAATGGGGCGGTCCGGCGATACGCAGTATTTT. Amino acid sequence: CASSVMGRSGDTQYF.

In its sample, this clonotype was seen a few times. This rearrangement joins TRBV6-1 to TRBJ2-2; D not certain. In germline, CDR1 is MNHNS, CDR2 SASEGT. The CDR3 consists of 17 residues. The germline V and J ends were trimmed by 4 bases and 0 bases, with 15 bases remaining between them. The CDR3 DNA follows: TGTGCCAGCAGTGCAGTTACCACCGGGCCGAACACCGGGGAGCTGTTTTTT. It translates to CASSAVTTGPNTGELFF.

This clonotype was counted ten times or more. This chain joins TRBV2 and TRBJ1-6, with 11 bases matching TRBD1. Trimming removed 4 bases from V and 10 bases from J; junction bases left unmatched: 3. The V gene's germline CDR1 is SNHLY and CDR2 FYNNEI. CDR3 size: 14 residues. DNA for the CDR3: TGTGCCAGCAGTGGGACAGGGGGCAGGTCACCCCTCCACTTT. As protein: CASSGTGGRSPLHF.

This chain links TRBV19 with TRBJ1-5, with 7 bases aligning to TRBD1. Per the germline V gene, CDR1 is LNHDA and CDR2 is SQIVND (reference sequence). V lost 5 bases, J lost 5 bases, and 12 bases stayed unmatched. The CDR3 sequence is 16 residues long. In nucleotides, the CDR3 is TGTGCCAGTAGTCGTTCAGGGGGGTTTGGCCATCAGCCCCAGCATTTT. It translates to CASSRSGGFGHQPQHF.